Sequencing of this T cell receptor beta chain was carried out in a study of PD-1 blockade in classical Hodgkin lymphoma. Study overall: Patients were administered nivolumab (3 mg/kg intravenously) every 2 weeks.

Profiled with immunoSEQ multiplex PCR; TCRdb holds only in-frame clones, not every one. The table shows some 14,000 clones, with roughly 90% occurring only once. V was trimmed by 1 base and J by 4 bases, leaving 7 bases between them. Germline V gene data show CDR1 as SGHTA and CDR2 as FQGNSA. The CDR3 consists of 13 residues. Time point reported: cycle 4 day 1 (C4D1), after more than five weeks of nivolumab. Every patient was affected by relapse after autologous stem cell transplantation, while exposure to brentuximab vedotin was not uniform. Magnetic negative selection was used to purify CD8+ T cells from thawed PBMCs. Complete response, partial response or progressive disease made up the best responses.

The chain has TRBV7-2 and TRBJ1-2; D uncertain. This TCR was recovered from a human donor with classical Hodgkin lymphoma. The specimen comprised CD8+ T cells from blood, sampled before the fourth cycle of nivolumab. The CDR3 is CASSLVQIYGYTF. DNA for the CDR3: TGTGCCAGCAGCTTAGTCCAGATCTATGGCTACACCTTC.